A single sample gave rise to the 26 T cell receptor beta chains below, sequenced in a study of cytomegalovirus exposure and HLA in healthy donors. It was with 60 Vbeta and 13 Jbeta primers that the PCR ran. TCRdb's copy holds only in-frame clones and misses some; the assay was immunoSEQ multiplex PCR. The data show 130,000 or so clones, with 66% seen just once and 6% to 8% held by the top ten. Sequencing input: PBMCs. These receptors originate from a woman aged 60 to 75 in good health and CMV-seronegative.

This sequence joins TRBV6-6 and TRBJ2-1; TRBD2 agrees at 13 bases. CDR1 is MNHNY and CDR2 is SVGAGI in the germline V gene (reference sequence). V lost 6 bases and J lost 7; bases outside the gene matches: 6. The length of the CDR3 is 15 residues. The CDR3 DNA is TGTGCCAGCAGCCGTGGACTAGCGGGAGTTAATGAGCAGTTCTTC. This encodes CASSRGLAGVNEQFF.

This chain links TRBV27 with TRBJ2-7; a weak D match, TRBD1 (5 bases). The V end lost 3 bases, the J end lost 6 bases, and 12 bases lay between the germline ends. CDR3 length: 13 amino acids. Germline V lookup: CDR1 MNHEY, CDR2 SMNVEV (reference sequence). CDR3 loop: CASSFLQGSEQYF. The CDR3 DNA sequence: TGTGCCAGCAGTTTTCTGCAGGGTTCCGAGCAGTACTTC.

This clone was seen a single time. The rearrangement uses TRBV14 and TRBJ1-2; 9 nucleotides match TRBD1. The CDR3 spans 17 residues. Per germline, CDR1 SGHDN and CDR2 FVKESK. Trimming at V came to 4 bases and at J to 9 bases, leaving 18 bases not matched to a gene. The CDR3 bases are TGTGCCAGCAGCCCTCAACAAGAGGGACAGGGACTTAGATGCTACACCTTC. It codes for CASSPQQEGQGLRCYTF. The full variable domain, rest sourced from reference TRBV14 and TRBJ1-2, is EAGVTQFPSHSVIEKGQTVTLRCDPISGHDNLYWYRRVMGKEIKFLLHFVKESKQDESGMPNNRFLAERTGGTYSTLKVQPAELEDSGVYFCASSPQQEGQGLRCYTFGSGTRLTVV.

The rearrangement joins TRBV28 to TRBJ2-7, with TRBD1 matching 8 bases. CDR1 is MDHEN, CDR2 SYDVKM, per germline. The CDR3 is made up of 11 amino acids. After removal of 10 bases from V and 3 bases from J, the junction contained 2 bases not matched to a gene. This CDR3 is CAIGQGYEQYF. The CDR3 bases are TGTGCCATTGGACAGGGCTACGAGCAGTACTTC.

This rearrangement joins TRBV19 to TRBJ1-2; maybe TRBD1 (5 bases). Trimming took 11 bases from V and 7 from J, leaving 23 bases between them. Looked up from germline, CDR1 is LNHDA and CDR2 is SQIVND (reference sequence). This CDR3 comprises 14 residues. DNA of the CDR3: TGTGCCTCTTCTGCGTGGGGGGAAATTCCTGGCTACACCTTC. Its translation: CASSAWGEIPGYTF.

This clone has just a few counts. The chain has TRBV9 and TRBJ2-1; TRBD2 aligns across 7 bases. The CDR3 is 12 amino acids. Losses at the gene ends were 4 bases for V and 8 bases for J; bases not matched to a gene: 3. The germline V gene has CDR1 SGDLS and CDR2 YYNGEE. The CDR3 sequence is CASSRTSHEQFF. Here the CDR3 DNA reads TGTGCCAGCAGCAGGACTAGTCATGAGCAGTTCTTC.

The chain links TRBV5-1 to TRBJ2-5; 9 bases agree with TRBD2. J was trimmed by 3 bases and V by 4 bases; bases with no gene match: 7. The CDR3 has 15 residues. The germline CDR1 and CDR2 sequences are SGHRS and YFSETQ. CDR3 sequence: CASSPGRLAEETQYF. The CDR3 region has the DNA TGCGCCAGCAGCCCCGGGCGACTAGCGGAAGAGACCCAGTACTTC.

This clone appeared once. The CDR3 DNA is TGTGCCAGCAGCAGGAGGACAGACCGAGGAGAGACCCAGTACTTC. It translates to CASSRRTDRGETQYF. The chain couples TRBV5-8 to TRBJ2-5, with D possibly TRBD1 on 6 matching bases. Germline lookup yields CDR1 SGHTS and CDR2 YDEGEE. V lost 4 bases and J 4 bases, leaving 17 bases between the germline ends. CDR3 size: 15 residues.

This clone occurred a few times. Written as DNA, the CDR3 is TGCGCCAGCAGCTCACTAGCCTTCACGGGCACGCAGTATTTT. It is translated as CASSSLAFTGTQYF. This chain joins TRBV5-1 and TRBJ2-3, with D maybe TRBD2 (6 bases). The CDR3 spans 14 residues. The V gene lost 3 bases and the J gene lost 9 bases, with 17 bases spanning the gap. Germline V gene sequence: CDR1 SGHRS, CDR2 YFSETQ.

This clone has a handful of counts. For the CDR3, the DNA is TGTGCCAGCAGCCCTGGACTAGCGGTCTACGAGCAGTACTTC. Translated: CASSPGLAVYEQYF. V gene TRBV7-2 combines with J gene TRBJ2-7, with 10 nucleotides matching TRBD2. The length of the CDR3 is 14 residues. Germline assignment: CDR1 SGHTA and CDR2 FQGNSA. J lost 3 bases, V lost 5 bases, and 4 bases had no gene match. The whole variable domain, filled in from reference TRBV7-2 and TRBJ2-7, reads GAGVSQSPSNKVTEKGKDVELRCDPISGHTALYWYRQSLGQGLEFLIYFQGNSAPDKSGLPSDRFSAERTGGSVSTLTIQRTQQEDSAVYLCASSPGLAVYEQYFGPGTRLTVT.

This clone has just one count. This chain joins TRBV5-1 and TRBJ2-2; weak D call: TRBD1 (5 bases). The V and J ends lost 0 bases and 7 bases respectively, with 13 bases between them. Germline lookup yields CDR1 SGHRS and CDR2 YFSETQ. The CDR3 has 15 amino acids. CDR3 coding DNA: TGCGCCAGCAGCTTGGGGGGCGGCGATCTCGGGGAGCTGTTTTTT. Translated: CASSLGGGDLGELFF.

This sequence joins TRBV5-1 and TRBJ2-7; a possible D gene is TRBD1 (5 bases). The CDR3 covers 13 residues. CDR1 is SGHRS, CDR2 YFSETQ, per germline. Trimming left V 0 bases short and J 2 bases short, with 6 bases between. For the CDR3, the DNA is TGCGCCAGCAGCTTGGGGGGCACCTACGAGCAGTACTTC. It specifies CASSLGGTYEQYF.

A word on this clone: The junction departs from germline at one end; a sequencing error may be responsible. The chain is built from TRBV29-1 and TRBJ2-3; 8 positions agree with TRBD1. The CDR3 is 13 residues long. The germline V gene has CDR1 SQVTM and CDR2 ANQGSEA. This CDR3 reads CNVARQGTDTQYF. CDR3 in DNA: TGCAACGTTGCCCGACAGGGGACAGATACGCAGTATTTT.

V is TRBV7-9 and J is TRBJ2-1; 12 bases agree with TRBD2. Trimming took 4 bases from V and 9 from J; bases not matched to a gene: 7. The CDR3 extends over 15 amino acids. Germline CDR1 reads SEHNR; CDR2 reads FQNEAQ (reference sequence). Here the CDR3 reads CASSSTSGGWGEQFF. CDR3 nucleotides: TGTGCCAGCAGCTCCACTAGCGGGGGGTGGGGTGAGCAGTTCTTC.

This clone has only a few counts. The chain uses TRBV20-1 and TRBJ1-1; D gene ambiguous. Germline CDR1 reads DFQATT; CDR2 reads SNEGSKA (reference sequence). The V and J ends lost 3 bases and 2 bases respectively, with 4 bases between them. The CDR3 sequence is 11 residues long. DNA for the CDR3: TGCAGTGCTAGCTTTAACACTGAAGCTTTCTTT. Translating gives CSASFNTEAFF.

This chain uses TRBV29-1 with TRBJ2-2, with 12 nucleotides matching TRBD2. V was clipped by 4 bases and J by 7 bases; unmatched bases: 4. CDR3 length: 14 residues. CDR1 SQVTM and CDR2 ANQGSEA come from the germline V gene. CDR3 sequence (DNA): TGCAGCGTTGCTACTAGCGGGAGGATCGGGGAGCTGTTTTTT. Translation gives CSVATSGRIGELFF.

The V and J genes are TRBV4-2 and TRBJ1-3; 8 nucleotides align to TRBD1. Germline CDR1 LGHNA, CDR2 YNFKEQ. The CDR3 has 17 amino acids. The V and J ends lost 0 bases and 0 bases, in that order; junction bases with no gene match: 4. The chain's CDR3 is CASSQELRGLSGNTIYF. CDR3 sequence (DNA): TGTGCCAGCAGCCAAGAACTCAGGGGGCTCTCTGGAAACACCATATATTTT.

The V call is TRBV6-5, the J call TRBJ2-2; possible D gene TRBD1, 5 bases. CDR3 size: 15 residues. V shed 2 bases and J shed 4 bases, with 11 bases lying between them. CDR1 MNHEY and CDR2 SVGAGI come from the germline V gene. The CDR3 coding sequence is TGTGCCAGCAGTTACGTCCAGGGTGGCACCGGGGAGCTGTTTTTT. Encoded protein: CASSYVQGGTGELFF.

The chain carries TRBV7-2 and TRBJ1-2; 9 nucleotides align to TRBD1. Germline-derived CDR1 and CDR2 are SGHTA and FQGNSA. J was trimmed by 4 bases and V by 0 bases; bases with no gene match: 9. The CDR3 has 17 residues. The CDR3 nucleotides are TGTGCCAGCAGCTTAGCGGCACGGACAGGGGTCACCTATGGCTACACCTTC. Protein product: CASSLAARTGVTYGYTF.

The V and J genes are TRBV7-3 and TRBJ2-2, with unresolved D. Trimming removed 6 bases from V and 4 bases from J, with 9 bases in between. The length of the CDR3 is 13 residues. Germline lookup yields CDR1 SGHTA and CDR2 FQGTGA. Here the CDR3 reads CASRPSVTGELFF. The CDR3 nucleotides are TGTGCCAGCAGGCCTAGTGTCACCGGGGAGCTGTTTTTT.

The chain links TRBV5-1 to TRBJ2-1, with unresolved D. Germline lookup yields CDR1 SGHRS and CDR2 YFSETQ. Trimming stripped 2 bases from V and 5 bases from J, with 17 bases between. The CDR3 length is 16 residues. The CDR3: CASSLMVTQQNNEQFF. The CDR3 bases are TGCGCCAGCAGCTTAATGGTAACCCAACAGAACAATGAGCAGTTCTTC.

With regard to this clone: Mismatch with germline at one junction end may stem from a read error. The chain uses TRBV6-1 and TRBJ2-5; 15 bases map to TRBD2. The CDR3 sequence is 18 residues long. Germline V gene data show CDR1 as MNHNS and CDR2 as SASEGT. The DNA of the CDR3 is TGTGCCAGCAGTAAAGCCGGGACTAGCGGGGGGACTGGAGGGACCCAGTACTTC. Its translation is CASSKAGTSGGTGGTQYF.

The DNA of the CDR3 is TGTGCCATCAGTGCCTCTATCGGAGCAGCCCAAGAGACCCAGTACTTC. Protein: CAISASIGAAQETQYF. This sequence joins TRBV10-3 and TRBJ2-5; no reliable D call. CDR1 is ENHRY, CDR2 SYGVKD, per germline. CDR3 length: 16 amino acids. Trimming took 4 bases from V and 1 from J, leaving 16 bases between them.

CDR3 DNA sequence: TGTGCCAGCAGCTTATATAACAGTAAGATCTACGAGCAGTACTTC. It encodes CASSLYNSKIYEQYF. The chain links TRBV11-1 to TRBJ2-7; D gene unclear. Trimming pared 2 bases from V and 3 bases from J, leaving 14 bases between. CDR1 SGHAT and CDR2 FQDESV come from the germline V gene (reference sequence). The CDR3 sequence is 15 residues long. Full variable domain (outside the CDR3, taken from reference TRBV11-1 and TRBJ2-7): EAEVAQSPRYKITEKSQAVAFWCDPISGHATLYWYRQILGQGPELLVQFQDESVVDDSQLPKDRFSAERLKGVDSTLKIQPAELGDSAMYLCASSLYNSKIYEQYFGPGTRLTVT.

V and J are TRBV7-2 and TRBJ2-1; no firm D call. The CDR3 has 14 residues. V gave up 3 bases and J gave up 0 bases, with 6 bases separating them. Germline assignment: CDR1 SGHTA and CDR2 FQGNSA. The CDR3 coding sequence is TGTGCCAGCAGCTTCCGCGGCTCCTACAATGAGCAGTTCTTC. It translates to CASSFRGSYNEQFF. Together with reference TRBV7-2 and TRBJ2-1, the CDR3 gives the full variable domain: GAGVSQSPSNKVTEKGKDVELRCDPISGHTALYWYRQSLGQGLEFLIYFQGNSAPDKSGLPSDRFSAERTGGSVSTLTIQRTQQEDSAVYLCASSFRGSYNEQFFGPGTRLTVL.

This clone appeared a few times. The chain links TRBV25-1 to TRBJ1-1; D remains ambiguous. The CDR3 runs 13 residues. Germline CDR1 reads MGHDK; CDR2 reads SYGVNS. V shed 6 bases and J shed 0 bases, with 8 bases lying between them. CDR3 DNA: TGTGCCAGCAGAAACAAGATGAACACTGAAGCTTTCTTT. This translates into CASRNKMNTEAFF.